This T cell receptor (beta chain) was captured by sequencing in a study of shared clonotypes between healthy human individuals. Study-level points and caveats: The study generally estimated greater richness for naive than memory subsets. Among donors, sharing of clonotypes was expected to be affected by sequencing depth.

CD45RO-negative, CCR7-positively selected cells formed the naive CD8 fraction, excluding terminally differentiated effector memory CD45RA+ cells. Sorted-subset replicate PCRs used 150 to 200 ng of genomic DNA. This amount corresponded to about 30,000 T cell genomes. Sequencing used immunoSEQ multiplex PCR; TCRdb keeps in-frame clones, though not all of them. The sample carries some 2.1 million clones, approximately 95% recorded once. As for this clone: Antigen unknown.

The ends were cut back, 4 bases at V and 1 base at J, with 10 bases in the middle. Germline-derived CDR1 and CDR2 are MGHRA and YSYEKL. The CDR3 runs 14 residues. This receptor was obtained from a man aged 18 to 29 in good health. The sample consisted of naive CD8+ T cells sorted from blood. The chain uses TRBV4-1 and TRBJ1-1; D call uncertain. DNA for the CDR3: TGCGCCAGCAGCCGATCGACTGGGAACACTGAAGCTTTCTTT. Amino acids: CASSRSTGNTEAFF.